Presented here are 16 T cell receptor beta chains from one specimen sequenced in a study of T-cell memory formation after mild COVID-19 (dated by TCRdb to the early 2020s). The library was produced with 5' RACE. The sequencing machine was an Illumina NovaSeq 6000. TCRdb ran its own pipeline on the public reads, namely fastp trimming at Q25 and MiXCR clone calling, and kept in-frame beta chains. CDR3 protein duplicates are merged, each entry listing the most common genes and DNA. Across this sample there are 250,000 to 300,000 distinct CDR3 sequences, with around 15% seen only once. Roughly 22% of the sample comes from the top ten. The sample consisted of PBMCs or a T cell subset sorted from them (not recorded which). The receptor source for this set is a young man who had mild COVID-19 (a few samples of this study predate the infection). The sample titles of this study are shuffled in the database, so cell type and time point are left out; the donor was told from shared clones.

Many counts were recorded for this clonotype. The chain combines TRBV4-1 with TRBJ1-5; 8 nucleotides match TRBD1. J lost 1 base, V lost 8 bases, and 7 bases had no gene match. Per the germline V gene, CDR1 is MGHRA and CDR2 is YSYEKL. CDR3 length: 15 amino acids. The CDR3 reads CASADREGSNQPQHF. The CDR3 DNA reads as TGCGCCAGCGCGGACAGGGAAGGGAGCAATCAGCCCCAGCATTTT.

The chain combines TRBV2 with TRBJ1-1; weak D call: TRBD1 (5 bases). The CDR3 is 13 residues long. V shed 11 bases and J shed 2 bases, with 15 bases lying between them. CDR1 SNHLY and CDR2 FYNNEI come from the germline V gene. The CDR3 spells CAGGTQANTEAFF. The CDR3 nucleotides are TGTGCCGGGGGAACGCAGGCAAACACTGAAGCTTTCTTT. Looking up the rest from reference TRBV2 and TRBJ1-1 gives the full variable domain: EPEVTQTPSHQVTQMGQEVILRCVPISNHLYFYWYRQILGQKVEFLVSFYNNEISEKSEIFDDQFSVERPDGSNFTLKIRSTKLEDSAMYFCAGGTQANTEAFFGQGTRLTVV.

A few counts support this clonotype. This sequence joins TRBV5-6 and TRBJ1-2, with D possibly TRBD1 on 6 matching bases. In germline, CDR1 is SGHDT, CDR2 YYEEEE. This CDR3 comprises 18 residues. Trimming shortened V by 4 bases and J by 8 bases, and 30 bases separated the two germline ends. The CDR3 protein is CASSPSGGPHFGSRGYTF. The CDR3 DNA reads TGTGCCAGCAGCCCCAGTGGGGGGCCTCATTTCGGTTCAAGGGGCTACACCTTC.

CDR3 residues: CASTVVGANNEQFF. CDR3 DNA: TGTGCCAGCACCGTTGTGGGGGCCAACAATGAGCAGTTCTTC. The V call is TRBV7-2, the J call TRBJ2-1; possibly TRBD1 for D (6 bases). The CDR3 is 14 residues long. Per the germline V gene, CDR1 is SGHTA and CDR2 is FQGNSA. Trimming cost V 7 bases and J 5 bases, with 15 bases left between them.

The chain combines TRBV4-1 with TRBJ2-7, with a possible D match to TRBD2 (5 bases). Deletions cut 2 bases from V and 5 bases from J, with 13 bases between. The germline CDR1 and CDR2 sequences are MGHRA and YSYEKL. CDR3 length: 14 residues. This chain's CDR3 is CASSQIGGPDEQYF. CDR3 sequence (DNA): TGCGCCAGCAGCCAAATCGGAGGCCCGGACGAGCAGTACTTC.

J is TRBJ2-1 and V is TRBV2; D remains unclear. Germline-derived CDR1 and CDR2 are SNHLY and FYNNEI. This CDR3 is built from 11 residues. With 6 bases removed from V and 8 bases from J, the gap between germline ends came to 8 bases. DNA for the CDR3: TGTGCCAGCAGCGGGTATGATGAGCAGTTCTTC. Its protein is CASSGYDEQFF.

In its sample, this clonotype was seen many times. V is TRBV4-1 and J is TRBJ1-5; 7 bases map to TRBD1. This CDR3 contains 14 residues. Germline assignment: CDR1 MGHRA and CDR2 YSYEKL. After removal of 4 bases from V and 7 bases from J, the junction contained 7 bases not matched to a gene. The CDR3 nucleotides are TGCGCCAGCAGCCGCACACAGGGGAACCAGCCCCAGCATTTT. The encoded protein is CASSRTQGNQPQHF.

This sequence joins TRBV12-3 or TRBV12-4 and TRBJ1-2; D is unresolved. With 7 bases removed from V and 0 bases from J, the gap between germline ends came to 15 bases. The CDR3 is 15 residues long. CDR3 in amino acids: CASTLRSTANYGYTF. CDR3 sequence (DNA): TGTGCCAGCACCTTAAGGAGCACCGCTAACTATGGCTACACCTTC.

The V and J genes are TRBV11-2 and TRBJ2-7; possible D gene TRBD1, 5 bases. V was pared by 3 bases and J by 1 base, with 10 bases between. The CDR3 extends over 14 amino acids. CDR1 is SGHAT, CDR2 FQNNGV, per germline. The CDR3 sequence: CASSFGRGSYEQYF. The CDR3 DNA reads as TGTGCCAGCAGCTTTGGAAGGGGATCCTACGAGCAGTACTTC. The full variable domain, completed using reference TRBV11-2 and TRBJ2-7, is EAGVAQSPRYKIIEKRQSVAFWCNPISGHATLYWYQQILGQGPKLLIQFQNNGVVDDSQLPKDRFSAERLKGVDSTLKIQPAKLEDSAVYLCASSFGRGSYEQYFGPGTRLTVT.

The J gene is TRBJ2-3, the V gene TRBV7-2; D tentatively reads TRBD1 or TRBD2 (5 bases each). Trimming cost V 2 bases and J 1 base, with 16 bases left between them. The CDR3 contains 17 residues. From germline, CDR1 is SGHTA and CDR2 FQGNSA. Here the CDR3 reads CASSLLVYGDGTDTQYF. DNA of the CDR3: TGTGCCAGCAGCTTATTAGTCTATGGGGACGGCACAGATACGCAGTATTTT.

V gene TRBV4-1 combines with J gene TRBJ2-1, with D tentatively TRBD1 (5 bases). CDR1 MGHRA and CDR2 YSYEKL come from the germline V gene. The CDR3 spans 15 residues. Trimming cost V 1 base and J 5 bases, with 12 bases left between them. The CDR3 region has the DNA TGCGCCAGCAGCCAAGTACAGGATACTCACAATGAGCAGTTCTTC. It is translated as CASSQVQDTHNEQFF.

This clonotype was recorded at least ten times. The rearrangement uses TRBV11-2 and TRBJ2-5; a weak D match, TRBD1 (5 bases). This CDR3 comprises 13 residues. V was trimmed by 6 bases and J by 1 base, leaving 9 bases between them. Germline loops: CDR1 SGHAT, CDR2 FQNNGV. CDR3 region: CASSEQVQETQYF. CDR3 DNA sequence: TGTGCCAGCAGTGAACAGGTCCAAGAGACCCAGTACTTC.

This chain's CDR3 is CAMSRQGDYGYTF. In DNA, the CDR3 is TGTGCCATGAGTCGACAGGGAGACTATGGCTACACCTTC. This rearrangement joins TRBV18 to TRBJ1-2, with 7 bases identical to TRBD1. From germline, CDR1 is KGHSH and CDR2 LQKENI. The length of the CDR3 is 13 residues. With 10 bases clipped from V and 3 bases from J, the junction kept 8 bases outside the gene matches.

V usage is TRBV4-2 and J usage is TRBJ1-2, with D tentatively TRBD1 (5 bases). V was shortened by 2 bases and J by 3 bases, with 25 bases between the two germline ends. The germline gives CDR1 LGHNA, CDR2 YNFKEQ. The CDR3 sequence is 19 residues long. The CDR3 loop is CASSQQQELLPRGYYGYTF. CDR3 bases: TGTGCCAGCAGCCAACAACAGGAACTACTACCCCGTGGGTACTATGGCTACACCTTC.

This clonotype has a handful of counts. This CDR3 is CASSLRGNRERTDTQYF. The CDR3 nucleotides read TGTGCCAGCAGTTTAAGGGGTAACCGGGAGAGAACAGATACGCAGTATTTT. The chain couples TRBV12-3 or TRBV12-4 to TRBJ2-3, with D maybe TRBD2 (6 bases). Between the trimmed V and J ends, which lost 2 bases and 3 bases, there was a span of 18 bases. This CDR3 comprises 17 residues.

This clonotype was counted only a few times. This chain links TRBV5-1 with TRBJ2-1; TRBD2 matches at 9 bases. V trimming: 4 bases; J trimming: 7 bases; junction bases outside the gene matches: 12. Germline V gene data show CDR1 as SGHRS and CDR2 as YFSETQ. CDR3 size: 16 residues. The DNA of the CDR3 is TGCGCCAGCAGCACCGGGGTAGCGGGGGCGAGGAATGAGCAGTTCTTC. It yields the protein CASSTGVAGARNEQFF.